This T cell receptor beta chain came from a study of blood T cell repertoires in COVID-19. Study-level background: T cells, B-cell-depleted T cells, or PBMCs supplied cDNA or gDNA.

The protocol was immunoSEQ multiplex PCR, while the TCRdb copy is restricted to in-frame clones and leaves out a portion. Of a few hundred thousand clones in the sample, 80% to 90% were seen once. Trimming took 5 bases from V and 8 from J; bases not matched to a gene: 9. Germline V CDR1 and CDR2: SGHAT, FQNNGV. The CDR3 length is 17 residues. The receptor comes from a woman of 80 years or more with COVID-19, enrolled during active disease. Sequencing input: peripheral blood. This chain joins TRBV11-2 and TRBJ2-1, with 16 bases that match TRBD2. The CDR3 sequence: CASSKVPGLAGGHEQFF. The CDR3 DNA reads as TGTGCCAGCAGCAAAGTCCCGGGACTAGCGGGGGGGCATGAGCAGTTCTTC.